The TCR beta chain under discussion was sequenced for a study of T cell responses to AZD1222 COVID-19 vaccine. General study results and limits: None of the repertoires were sampled until the peak T cell response had passed.

This table comes from immunoSEQ multiplex PCR, and its TCRdb copy is limited to in-frame clones, with some not included. This sample has 130,000 to 150,000 clones, with less than 95% found just once. The CDR3 has 14 residues. V lost 4 bases to trimming and J lost 3 bases, with 14 bases between them. From germline, CDR1 is SGHNT and CDR2 YYREEE (reference sequence). Notes on this clone: Its antigen is as yet unknown.

Here the sequenced sample was peripheral blood, taken on day 0 of AZD1222 vaccination. V and J are TRBV5-4 and TRBJ2-7; either TRBD1 or TRBD2 may fit D (5 bases each). The origin of this receptor is an adult in good health. The CDR3 bases are TGTGCCAGCAGCGGGACCCCAGGACGCTACGAGCAGTACTTC. Translated: CASSGTPGRYEQYF.